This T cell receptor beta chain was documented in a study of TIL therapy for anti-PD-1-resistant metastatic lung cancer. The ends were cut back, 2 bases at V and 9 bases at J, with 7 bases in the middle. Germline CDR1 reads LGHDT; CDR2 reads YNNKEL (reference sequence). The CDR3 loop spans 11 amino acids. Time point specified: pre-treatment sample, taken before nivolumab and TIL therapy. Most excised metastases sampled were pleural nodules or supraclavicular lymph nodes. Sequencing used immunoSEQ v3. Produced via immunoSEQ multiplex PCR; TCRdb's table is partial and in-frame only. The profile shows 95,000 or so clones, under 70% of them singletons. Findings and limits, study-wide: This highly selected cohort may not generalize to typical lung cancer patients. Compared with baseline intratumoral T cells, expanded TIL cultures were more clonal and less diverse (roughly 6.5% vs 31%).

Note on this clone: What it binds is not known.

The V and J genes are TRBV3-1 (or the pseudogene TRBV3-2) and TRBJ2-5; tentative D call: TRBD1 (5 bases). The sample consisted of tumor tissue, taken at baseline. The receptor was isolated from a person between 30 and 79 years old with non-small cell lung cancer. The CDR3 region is CASSQKGPQYF. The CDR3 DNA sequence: TGTGCCAGCAGCCAAAAGGGGCCCCAGTACTTC.